This TCR beta chain is drawn from a study of blood T cell repertoires in COVID-19. Study details: COVID-19 samples collected from the United States, Italy and Spain covered acute and convalescent phases. Nucleic acid was either cDNA or gDNA, and it came from T cells, B-cell-depleted T cells, or PBMCs.

Per the study methods: The assay estimated nucleated cells by amplifying reference gene primers. Repertoires were generated with immunoSEQ multiplex PCR, while TCRdb's copy carries only in-frame clones and drops some. The V and J calls and clone size come from that table; D and trimming were worked out from the DNA. The profile covers about 73,000 clones, with approximately 80% appearing a single time and roughly 2.5% taken by the ten largest. The CDR3 sequence is 14 residues long. The germline V and J ends were trimmed by 5 bases and 10 bases, with 19 bases remaining between them. CDR1 and CDR2 from the germline V gene are SEHNR and FQNEAQ (reference sequence).

The clonotype originates from an elderly man with active or convalescent COVID-19. V is TRBV7-9 and J is TRBJ2-3; weak D call: TRBD1 (6 bases). Sample: peripheral blood. CDR3 in DNA: TGTGCCAGCAGCCGTTTAGGACAGCGGCTATCGCAGTATTTT. This codes for CASSRLGQRLSQYF.